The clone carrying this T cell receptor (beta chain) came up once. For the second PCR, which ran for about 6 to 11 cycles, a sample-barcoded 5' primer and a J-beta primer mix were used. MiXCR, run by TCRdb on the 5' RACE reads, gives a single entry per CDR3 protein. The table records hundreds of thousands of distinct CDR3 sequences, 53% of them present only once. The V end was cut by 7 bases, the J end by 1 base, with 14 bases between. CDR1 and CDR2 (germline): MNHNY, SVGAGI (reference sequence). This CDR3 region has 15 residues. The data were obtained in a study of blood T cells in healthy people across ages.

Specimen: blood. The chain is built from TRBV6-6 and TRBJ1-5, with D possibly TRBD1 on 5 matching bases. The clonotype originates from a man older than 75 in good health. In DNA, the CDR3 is TGTGCCAGCACGACGGGAGGGGCGAGCAATCAGCCCCAGCATTTT. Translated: CASTTGGASNQPQHF.